Below are 8 T cell receptor beta chains sequenced from a single sample in a study of blood T cell repertoires in COVID-19. This table comes from immunoSEQ multiplex PCR, and its TCRdb copy is limited to in-frame clones, with some not included. The sample records 110,000 or so clones, around 85% being singletons. Sequencing input: peripheral blood. Receptor source: a man in his 70s who had recovered from COVID-19.

V is TRBV24-1 and J is TRBJ2-5; D might be TRBD1 (5 bases). V gave up 3 bases and J gave up 3 bases, with 16 bases separating them. Germline assignment: CDR1 KGHDR and CDR2 SFDVKD. The CDR3 is 16 amino acids. CDR3 sequence (DNA): TGTGCCACCAGTGATCCCTGGCGGACACGAGAAGAGACCCAGTACTTC. Amino acids: CATSDPWRTREETQYF.

The V gene is TRBV28, the J gene TRBJ2-1; TRBD1 agrees at 9 bases. Germline V gene sequence: CDR1 MDHEN, CDR2 SYDVKM. The V and J ends lost 8 bases and 5 bases, in that order; junction bases with no gene match: 4. This CDR3 contains 13 residues. This chain's CDR3 is CASLDRGNNEQFF. The CDR3 DNA follows: TGTGCCAGCCTTGACAGGGGGAACAATGAGCAGTTCTTC. The whole variable domain, remainder taken from reference TRBV28 and TRBJ2-1, is DVKVTQSSRYLVKRTGEKVFLECVQDMDHENMFWYRQDPGLGLRLIYFSYDVKMKEKGDIPEGYSVSREKKERFSLILESASTNQTSMYLCASLDRGNNEQFFGPGTRLTVL.

This rearrangement joins TRBV5-1 to TRBJ1-6; no clear D gene. V gave up 0 bases and J gave up 10 bases, with 14 bases separating them. The CDR3 consists of 15 residues. Germline assignment: CDR1 SGHRS and CDR2 YFSETQ. The CDR3 DNA is TGCGCCAGCAGCTTGGGGGCAGGTTTAGGCTCACCCCTCCACTTT. This gives the protein CASSLGAGLGSPLHF.

The rearrangement links TRBV30 to TRBJ1-1, with D possibly being TRBD1 (5 bases). CDR3 length: 14 residues. Trimming stripped 1 base from V and 5 bases from J, with 14 bases between. Germline lookup yields CDR1 GTSNPN and CDR2 SVGIG (reference sequence). In DNA, the CDR3 is TGTGCCTGGAGTGGGGACTTGGTGGTGACTGAAGCTTTCTTT. Translating gives CAWSGDLVVTEAFF.

This clone showed up just once. The chain couples TRBV3-1 (or the pseudogene TRBV3-2) to TRBJ2-7; 11 nucleotides agree with TRBD2. V lost 4 bases to trimming and J lost 3 bases; unmatched junction nucleotides: 2. The CDR3 covers 14 residues. Germline V CDR1 and CDR2: LGHDT, YNNKEL (reference sequence). The CDR3: CASSLLAGVYEQYF. The CDR3, as DNA: TGTGCCAGCAGCCTACTAGCGGGGGTCTACGAGCAGTACTTC.

The genes are TRBV19 and TRBJ1-2, with no clear D. The CDR3 runs to 14 residues. Germline V gene sequence: CDR1 LNHDA, CDR2 SQIVND (reference sequence). V dropped 4 bases and J dropped 2 bases, with 11 bases sitting between them. The DNA for the CDR3 is TGTGCCAGTAGTACTACGCAATTAAACTATGGCTACACCTTC. It is translated as CASSTTQLNYGYTF.

This clone has more than one count but fewer than ten. The chain carries TRBV9 and TRBJ1-1; tentatively, D is TRBD1 (6 bases). The CDR3 extends over 14 amino acids. V was cut by 4 bases and J by 5 bases, with 15 bases left in between. Per germline, CDR1 SGDLS and CDR2 YYNGEE. The CDR3 is CASSSKGGVTEAFF. CDR3 bases: TGTGCCAGCAGCTCCAAAGGGGGGGTGACTGAAGCTTTCTTT.

This clone was observed a few times. V gene TRBV7-3 combines with J gene TRBJ1-3, with D tentatively TRBD1 (6 bases). Germline CDR1 reads SGHTA; CDR2 reads FQGTGA. This CDR3 region has 16 residues. Trimming removed 4 bases from V and 4 bases from J, with 17 bases in between. The CDR3 DNA is TGTGCCAGCAGCTCCCCTGACAGGTGGAAGGGAAACACCATATATTTT. This translates into CASSSPDRWKGNTIYF.